This T cell receptor (beta chain) is drawn from a study of blood T cell repertoires in COVID-19. The wider study: The United States, Italy and Spain provided the acute and convalescent COVID-19 samples. Sources were T cells, B-cell-depleted T cells, or PBMCs; the material itself was cDNA or gDNA.

TCRdb's copy holds only in-frame clones and misses some; the assay was immunoSEQ multiplex PCR. The sample includes 250,000 to 300,000 clones, roughly nine tenths of them seen just once. Seattle participants joined during active infection and were tracked over time. J lost 7 bases, V lost 6 bases, and 8 bases had no gene match. The V gene's germline CDR1 is MDHEN and CDR2 SYDVKM. The CDR3 spans 14 residues. This clone has only a few counts. The source material was peripheral blood. This rearrangement joins TRBV28 to TRBJ1-5; TRBD1 agrees at 8 bases. The origin of this receptor is a woman aged 25 to 39 with COVID-19, enrolled during active disease. The CDR3 sequence: CASSSTGARQPQHF. The CDR3 DNA sequence: TGTGCCAGCAGCTCGACAGGGGCGCGGCAGCCCCAGCATTTT.